Below, 18 T cell receptor beta chains from the same sample are listed, as sequenced in a study of breast tumors, draining lymph nodes, adjacent tissues. TCRdb independently ran MiXCR on the multiplex PCR reads; one entry per CDR3 protein. The table records fewer than 300,000 distinct CDR3 sequences, 32% of them present only once. Breast cancer patients provided tissue from their axillary draining lymph nodes. Sequencing used axillary lymph node tissue. The origin of the receptors is a female donor with breast cancer. Some clones in this sample may be carry-over from other donors' samples.

This clonotype was found a few times. The V call is TRBV10-3, the J call TRBJ1-1; TRBD1 might be the D (6 bases). Germline assignment: CDR1 ENHRY and CDR2 SYGVKD. V was pared by 6 bases and J by 1 base, with 9 bases between. The CDR3 has 13 residues. The CDR3 DNA reads TGTGCCATCAGAGACAGGCCGAACACTGAAGCTTTCTTT. Translating it yields CAIRDRPNTEAFF.

This CDR3 is CASSDLQTGDEQFF. CDR3 bases: TGCGCCAGCAGTGATTTGCAAACAGGGGATGAGCAGTTCTTC. This rearrangement joins TRBV4-1 to TRBJ2-1; 7 bases fit TRBD1. Germline V gives CDR1 MGHRA, CDR2 YSYEKL. V trimming: 6 bases; J trimming: 8 bases; junction bases outside the gene matches: 10. The CDR3 has 14 residues.

The V call is TRBV2, the J call TRBJ2-7; the D gene is possibly TRBD1 (5 bases). V was pared by 7 bases and J by 5 bases, with 15 bases between. This CDR3 contains 13 residues. Germline assignment: CDR1 SNHLY and CDR2 FYNNEI. The CDR3 here is CASIPSGANEQYF. The CDR3 region has the DNA TGTGCCAGCATCCCCTCTGGGGCCAACGAGCAGTACTTC.

At least ten counts were recorded for this clonotype. The V gene is TRBV7-2, the J gene TRBJ2-7, with TRBD2 identical over 7 bases. Germline lookup yields CDR1 SGHTA and CDR2 FQGNSA. The CDR3 contains 16 residues. The ends lost 1 base at V and 0 bases at J; junction bases unmatched: 6. Written as DNA, the CDR3 is TGTGCCAGCAGCTTAGGGGGGGGAGGGAACTCCTACGAGCAGTACTTC. This sequence encodes CASSLGGGGNSYEQYF.

This clonotype came up many times. The CDR3 DNA is TGTGCCAGCAGCCTCAACCGAGGGAATTCACCCCTCCACTTT. This gives the protein CASSLNRGNSPLHF. This chain links TRBV11-2 with TRBJ1-6; D gene uncertain. The CDR3 totals 14 residues. Germline CDR1 and CDR2: SGHAT and FQNNGV. Deletions cut 5 bases from V and 7 bases from J, with 12 bases between.

V is TRBV9 and J is TRBJ2-1; 7 bases agree with TRBD2. The germline V gene encodes CDR1 SGDLS and CDR2 YYNGEE. CDR3 length equals 14 residues. The junction had 4 bases not matched to a gene; V was cut back by 3 bases and J by 4 bases. The CDR3 region has the DNA TGTGCCAGCAGCGAAACTAGCGTGTACAATGAGCAGTTCTTC. Encoded protein: CASSETSVYNEQFF.

On this clonotype: This may arise from a read error, as a much more abundant clone is one base away. The gene calls are TRBV12-3 or TRBV12-4 and TRBJ2-7; the match to TRBD1 covers 7 bases. CDR3 length equals 13 residues. Trimming cost V 3 bases and J 5 bases; bases outside gene matches: 4. CDR3 sequence: CASSFVQGDEQYF. The DNA of the CDR3 is TGTGCCAGCAGTTTCGTCCAGGGGGACGAGCAGTACTTC.

About this clonotype itself: This may be a read error, as it is one base from a much larger clone. No conserved phenylalanine or tryptophan ends this CDR3, so it is likely a read error. The rearrangement joins TRBV18 to TRBJ2-3; the D is unclear. CDR1 and CDR2 from the germline V gene are KGHSH and LQKENI. Trimming cost V 2 bases and J 1 base, with 10 bases left between them. This CDR3 is 15 amino acids long. The CDR3 protein is CASSPWLSGTDTQYL. The CDR3 nucleotides are TGTGCCAGCTCACCATGGTTGTCGGGCACAGATACGCAGTATCTT.

The chain carries TRBV28 and TRBJ2-7, with TRBD2 matching 9 bases. CDR1 and CDR2 from the germline V gene are MDHEN and SYDVKM. There are 16 residues in the CDR3. Unmatched junction bases numbered 9, after V lost 4 bases and J lost 2 bases. CDR3 in amino acids: CASSSPIAGAAYEQYF. The CDR3 DNA is TGTGCCAGCAGTTCCCCAATAGCGGGAGCCGCCTACGAGCAGTACTTC.

There are many counts of this clonotype. The chain employs TRBV7-8 and TRBJ2-5; D gene unclear. This CDR3 has 12 residues. Germline V gene lookup returns CDR1 SGHVS and CDR2 FQNEAQ. V shed 1 base and J shed 5 bases, with 5 bases lying between them. This CDR3 reads CASSLVPETQYF. In DNA form, the CDR3 reads TGTGCCAGCAGCTTAGTTCCGGAGACCCAGTACTTC.

This clonotype was counted many times. J is TRBJ2-5 and V is TRBV12-5, with TRBD2 identical over 11 bases. The length of the CDR3 is 17 residues. Trimming removed 3 bases from V and 1 base from J; junction bases left unmatched: 7. Germline loops: CDR1 LGHNT, CDR2 FRNRAP. CDR3 loop: CASGFSRTSGSQETQYF. The CDR3 DNA reads TGTGCTAGTGGTTTCTCCCGGACTAGCGGGTCCCAAGAGACCCAGTACTTC.

As concerns this clonotype: A much larger clone is a single base away; this may be a read error. The chain uses TRBV7-2 and TRBJ2-3; the match to TRBD2 covers 16 bases. Germline V gives CDR1 SGHTA, CDR2 FQGNSA. The CDR3 loop spans 19 amino acids. J gave up 1 base and V 8 bases, and 12 bases lay outside the gene matches. CDR3 nucleotides: TGTGCCAGCGGCTCCGGGACTAGCGGGAGGGCCTTTCGCACAGATACGCAGTATTTT. It encodes CASGSGTSGRAFRTDTQYF. Filled out from reference TRBV7-2 and TRBJ2-3, the complete variable domain reads GAGVSQSPSNKVTEKGKDVELRCDPISGHTALYWYRQSLGQGLEFLIYFQGNSAPDKSGLPSDRFSAERTGGSVSTLTIQRTQQEDSAVYLCASGSGTSGRAFRTDTQYFGPGTRLTVL.

This clonotype was recorded at least ten times. CDR3 amino acids: CASSQDIRSLGYEQYF. CDR3 DNA sequence: TGTGCCAGCAGCCAAGATATTCGGTCCCTGGGATACGAGCAGTACTTC. V usage is TRBV3-2 and J usage is TRBJ2-7; TRBD1 is taken as the D call from the table, unchecked against the DNA. TRBV3-2 has pseudogene status. This CDR3 has 16 amino acids.

This clonotype was detected only once. Being one base from a much bigger clone, this may be a read error. This chain joins TRBV6-5 and TRBJ2-3; possible D gene TRBD1, 6 bases. CDR1 and CDR2 (germline): MNHEY, SVGAGI. Trimming cost V 10 bases and J 2 bases, with 13 bases left between them. The CDR3 consists of 13 residues. This chain's CDR3 is CAIGTTHTDTQYF. The CDR3 nucleotides read TGTGCCATCGGGACAACCCACACAGATACGCAGTATTTT.

This clonotype came up many times. V gene TRBV7-9 combines with J gene TRBJ1-5, with D possibly being TRBD1 (5 bases). CDR3 length: 16 residues. Germline CDR1 and CDR2: SEHNR and FQNEAQ (reference sequence). V gave up 5 bases and J gave up 6 bases, with 20 bases separating them. Here the CDR3 reads CASSPNSGGVIQPQHF. CDR3 coding DNA: TGTGCCAGCAGCCCTAATTCGGGAGGGGTTATTCAGCCCCAGCATTTT.

This clonotype was seen at least ten times. V is TRBV5-4 and J is TRBJ2-3, with D perhaps TRBD2 (6 bases). V was pared by 0 bases and J by 4 bases, with 6 bases between. Germline V gene lookup returns CDR1 SGHNT and CDR2 YYREEE (reference sequence). This CDR3 has 13 residues. In DNA, the CDR3 is TGTGCCAGCAGCTTGGTAGCGGCAGATACGCAGTATTTT. Translation gives CASSLVAADTQYF.

This clonotype was seen repeatedly, ten times or more. This chain joins TRBV29-1 and TRBJ2-2, with D uncertain. V gave up 4 bases and J gave up 0 bases, with 6 bases separating them. The germline CDR1 and CDR2 sequences are SQVTM and ANQGSEA. CDR3 size: 13 residues. The CDR3 loop reads CSVVSPNTGELFF. Written as DNA, the CDR3 is TGCAGCGTTGTTAGCCCGAACACCGGGGAGCTGTTTTTT.

This clonotype was seen ten or more times. This chain links TRBV7-9 with TRBJ2-7, with a possible D match to TRBD2 (6 bases). Germline V CDR1 and CDR2: SEHNR, FQNEAQ (reference sequence). The CDR3 extends over 13 amino acids. With 3 bases removed from V and 0 bases from J, the gap between germline ends came to 6 bases. The CDR3 nucleotides are TGTGCCAGCAGCTTCGGGAGCTCCTACGAGCAGTACTTC. This sequence encodes CASSFGSSYEQYF.